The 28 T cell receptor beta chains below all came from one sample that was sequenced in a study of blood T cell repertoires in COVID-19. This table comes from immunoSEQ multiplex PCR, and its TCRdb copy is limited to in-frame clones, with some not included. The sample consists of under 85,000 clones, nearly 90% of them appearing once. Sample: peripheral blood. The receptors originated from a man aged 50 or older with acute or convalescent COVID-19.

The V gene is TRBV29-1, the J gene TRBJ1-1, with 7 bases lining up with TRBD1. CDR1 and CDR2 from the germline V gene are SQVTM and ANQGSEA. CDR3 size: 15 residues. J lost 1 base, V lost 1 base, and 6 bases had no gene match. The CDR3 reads CSVEVTGAKNTEAFF. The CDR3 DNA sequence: TGCAGCGTTGAAGTCACAGGGGCGAAGAACACTGAAGCTTTCTTT.

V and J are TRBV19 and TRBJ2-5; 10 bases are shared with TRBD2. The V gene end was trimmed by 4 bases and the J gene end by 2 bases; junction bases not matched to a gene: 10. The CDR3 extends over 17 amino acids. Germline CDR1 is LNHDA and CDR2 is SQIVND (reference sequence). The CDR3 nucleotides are TGTGCCAGTAGTAGGCTAGCGGGAGAGGCAAGGCAAGAGACCCAGTACTTC. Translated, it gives CASSRLAGEARQETQYF.

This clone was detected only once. CDR3 in amino acids: CASSEHLTVGYTF. The CDR3 bases are TGTGCCAGCAGTGAACATCTGACAGTAGGCTACACCTTC. The V call is TRBV6-1, the J call TRBJ1-2, with D possibly matching TRBD1 (5 bases). The CDR3 is 13 amino acids. Between the trimmed V and J ends, which lost 2 bases and 8 bases, there was a span of 12 bases. Germline CDR1 and CDR2: MNHNS and SASEGT.

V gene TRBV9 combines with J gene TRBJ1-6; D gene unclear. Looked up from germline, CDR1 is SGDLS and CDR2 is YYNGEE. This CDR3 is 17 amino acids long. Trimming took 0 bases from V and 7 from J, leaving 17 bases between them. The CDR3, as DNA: TGTGCCAGCAGCGTAGATCGGGGAACCTCCAAGAATTCACCCCTCCACTTT. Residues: CASSVDRGTSKNSPLHF.

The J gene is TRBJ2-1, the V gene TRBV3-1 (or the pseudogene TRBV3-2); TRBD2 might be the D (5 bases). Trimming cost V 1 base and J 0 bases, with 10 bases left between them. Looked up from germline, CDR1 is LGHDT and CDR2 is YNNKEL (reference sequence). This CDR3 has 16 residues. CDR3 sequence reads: CASSQALADSYNEQFF. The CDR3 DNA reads TGTGCCAGCAGCCAAGCCCTAGCAGACTCCTACAATGAGCAGTTCTTC.

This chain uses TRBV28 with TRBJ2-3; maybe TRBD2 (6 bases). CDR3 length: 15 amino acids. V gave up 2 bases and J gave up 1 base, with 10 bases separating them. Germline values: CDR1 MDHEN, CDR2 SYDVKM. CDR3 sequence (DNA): TGTGCCAGCAGTTTAGGGGGGTATCGCACAGATACGCAGTATTTT. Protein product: CASSLGGYRTDTQYF.

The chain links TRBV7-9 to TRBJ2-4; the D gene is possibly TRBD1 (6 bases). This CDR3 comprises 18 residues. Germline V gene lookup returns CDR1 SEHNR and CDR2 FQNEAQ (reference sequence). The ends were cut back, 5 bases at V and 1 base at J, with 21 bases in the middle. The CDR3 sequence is CASSQPPGQPPAKNIQYF. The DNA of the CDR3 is TGTGCCAGCAGCCAACCCCCCGGACAGCCTCCGGCCAAAAACATTCAGTACTTC.

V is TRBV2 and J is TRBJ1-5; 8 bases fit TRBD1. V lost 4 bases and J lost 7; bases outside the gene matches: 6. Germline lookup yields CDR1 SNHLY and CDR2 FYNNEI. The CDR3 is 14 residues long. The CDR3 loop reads CASSGTGMRQPQHF. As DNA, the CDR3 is TGTGCCAGCAGTGGGACAGGGATGAGGCAGCCCCAGCATTTT. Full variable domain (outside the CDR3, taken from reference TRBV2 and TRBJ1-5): EPEVTQTPSHQVTQMGQEVILRCVPISNHLYFYWYRQILGQKVEFLVSFYNNEISEKSEIFDDQFSVERPDGSNFTLKIRSTKLEDSAMYFCASSGTGMRQPQHFGDGTRLSIL.

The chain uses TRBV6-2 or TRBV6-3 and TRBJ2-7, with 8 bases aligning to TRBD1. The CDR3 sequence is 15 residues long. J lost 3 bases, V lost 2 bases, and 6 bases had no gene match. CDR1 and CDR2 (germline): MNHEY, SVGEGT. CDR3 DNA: TGTGCCAGCAGTTACCCTGGACAGGGAGTCTACGAGCAGTACTTC. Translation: CASSYPGQGVYEQYF.

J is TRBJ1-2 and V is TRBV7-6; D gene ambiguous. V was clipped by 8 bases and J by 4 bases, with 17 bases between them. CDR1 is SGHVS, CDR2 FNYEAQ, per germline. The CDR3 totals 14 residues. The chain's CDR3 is CASWRKKFSYGYTF. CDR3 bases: TGTGCCAGCTGGCGGAAGAAATTTAGCTATGGCTACACCTTC. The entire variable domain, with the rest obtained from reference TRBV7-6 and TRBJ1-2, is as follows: GAGVSQSPRYKVTKRGQDVALRCDPISGHVSLYWYRQALGQGPEFLTYFNYEAQQDKSGLPNDRFSAERPEGSISTLTIQRTEQRDSAMYRCASWRKKFSYGYTFGSGTRLTVV.

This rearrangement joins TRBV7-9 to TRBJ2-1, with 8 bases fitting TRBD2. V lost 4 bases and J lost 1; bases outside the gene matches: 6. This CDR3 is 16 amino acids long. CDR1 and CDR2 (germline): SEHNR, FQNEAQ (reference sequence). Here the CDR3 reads CASSSILAESYNEQFF. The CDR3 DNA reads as TGTGCCAGCAGCTCGATACTAGCGGAGTCCTACAATGAGCAGTTCTTC.

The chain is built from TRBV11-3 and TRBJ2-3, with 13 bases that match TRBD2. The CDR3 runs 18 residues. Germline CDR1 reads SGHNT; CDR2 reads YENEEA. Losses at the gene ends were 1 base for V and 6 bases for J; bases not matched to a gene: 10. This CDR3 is CASSLGVTSGRAIDTQYF. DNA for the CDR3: TGTGCCAGCAGCTTAGGGGTCACTAGCGGGAGGGCCATCGATACGCAGTATTTT. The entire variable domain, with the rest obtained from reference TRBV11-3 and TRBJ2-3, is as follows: EAGVVQSPRYKIIEKKQPVAFWCNPISGHNTLYWYLQNLGQGPELLIRYENEEAVDDSQLPKDRFSAERLKGVDSTLKIQPAELGDSAVYLCASSLGVTSGRAIDTQYFGPGTRLTVL.

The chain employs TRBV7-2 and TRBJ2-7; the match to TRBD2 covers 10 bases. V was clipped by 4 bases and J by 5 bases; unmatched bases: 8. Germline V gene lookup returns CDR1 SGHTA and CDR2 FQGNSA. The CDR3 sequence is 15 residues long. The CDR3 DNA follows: TGTGCCAGCAGCTATAGGGGACTAGCGAACAACGAGCAGTACTTC. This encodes CASSYRGLANNEQYF.

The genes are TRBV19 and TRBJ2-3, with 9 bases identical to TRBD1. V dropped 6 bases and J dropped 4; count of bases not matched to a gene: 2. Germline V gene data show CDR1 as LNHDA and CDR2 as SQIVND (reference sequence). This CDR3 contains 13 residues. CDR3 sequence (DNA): TGTGCCAGTAGCGACAGGGGGGCAGATACGCAGTATTTT. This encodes CASSDRGADTQYF.

The CDR3: CASSFGTGGAGGYTF. The CDR3 DNA follows: TGTGCCAGCAGCTTCGGGACAGGGGGCGCGGGTGGCTACACCTTC. This chain uses TRBV5-6 with TRBJ1-2; TRBD1 agrees at 12 bases. Trimming at V came to 2 bases and at J to 7 bases, leaving 6 bases not matched to a gene. Germline values: CDR1 SGHDT, CDR2 YYEEEE. The CDR3 runs 15 residues. The full variable domain, its missing parts supplied by reference TRBV5-6 and TRBJ1-2, is DAGVTQSPTHLIKTRGQQVTLRCSPKSGHDTVSWYQQALGQGPQFIFQYYEEEERQRGNFPDRFSGHQFPNYSSELNVNALLLGDSALYLCASSFGTGGAGGYTFGSGTRLTVV.

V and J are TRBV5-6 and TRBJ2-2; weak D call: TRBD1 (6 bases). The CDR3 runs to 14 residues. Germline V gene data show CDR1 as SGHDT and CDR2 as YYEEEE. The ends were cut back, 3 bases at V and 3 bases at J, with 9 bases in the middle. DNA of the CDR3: TGTGCCAGCAGCTGGCAGGGGTACACCGGGGAGCTGTTTTTT. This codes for CASSWQGYTGELFF.

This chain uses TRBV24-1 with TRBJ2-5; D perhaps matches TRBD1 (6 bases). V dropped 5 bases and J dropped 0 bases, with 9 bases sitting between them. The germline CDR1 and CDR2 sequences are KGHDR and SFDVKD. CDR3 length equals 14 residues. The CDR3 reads CATSGYRDQETQYF. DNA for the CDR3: TGTGCCACCAGTGGATACAGGGACCAAGAGACCCAGTACTTC.

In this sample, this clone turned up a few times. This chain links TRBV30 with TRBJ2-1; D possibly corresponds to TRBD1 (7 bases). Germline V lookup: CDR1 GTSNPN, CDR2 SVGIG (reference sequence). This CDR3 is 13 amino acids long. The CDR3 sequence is CAVAGGLFNEQFF. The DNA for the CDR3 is TGTGCTGTAGCAGGGGGGCTGTTCAATGAGCAGTTCTTC.

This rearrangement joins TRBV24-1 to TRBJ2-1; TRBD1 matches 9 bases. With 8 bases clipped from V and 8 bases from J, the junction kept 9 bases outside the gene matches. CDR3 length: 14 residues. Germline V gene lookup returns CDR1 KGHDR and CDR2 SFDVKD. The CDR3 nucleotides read TGTGCCACCAAACCGGGACAGGGTTCGGATGAGCAGTTCTTC. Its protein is CATKPGQGSDEQFF.

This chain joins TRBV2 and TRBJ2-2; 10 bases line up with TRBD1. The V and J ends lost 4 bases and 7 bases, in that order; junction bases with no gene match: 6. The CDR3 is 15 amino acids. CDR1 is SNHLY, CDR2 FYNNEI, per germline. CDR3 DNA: TGTGCCAGCAGTGCGGGGACAGGGGCCCACGGGGAGCTGTTTTTT. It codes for CASSAGTGAHGELFF.

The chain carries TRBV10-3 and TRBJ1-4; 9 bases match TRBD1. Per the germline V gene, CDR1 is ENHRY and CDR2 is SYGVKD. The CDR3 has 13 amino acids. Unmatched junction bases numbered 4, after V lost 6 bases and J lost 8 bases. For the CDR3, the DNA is TGTGCCATCAGCCTGGACAGGGGAGAAAAACTGTTTTTT. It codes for CAISLDRGEKLFF.

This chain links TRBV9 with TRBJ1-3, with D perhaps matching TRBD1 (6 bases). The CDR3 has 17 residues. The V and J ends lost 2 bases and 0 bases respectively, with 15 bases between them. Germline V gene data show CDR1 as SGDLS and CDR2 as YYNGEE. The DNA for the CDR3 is TGTGCCAGCAGCGTGACCGGGACAACCACCTCTGGAAACACCATATATTTT. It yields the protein CASSVTGTTTSGNTIYF.

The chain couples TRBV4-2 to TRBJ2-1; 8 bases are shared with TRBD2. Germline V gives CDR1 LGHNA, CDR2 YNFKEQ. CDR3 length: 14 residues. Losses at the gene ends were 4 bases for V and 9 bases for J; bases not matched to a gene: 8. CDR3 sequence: CASSPSGGLSEQFF. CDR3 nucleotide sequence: TGTGCCAGCAGCCCATCGGGAGGGCTTTCTGAGCAGTTCTTC.

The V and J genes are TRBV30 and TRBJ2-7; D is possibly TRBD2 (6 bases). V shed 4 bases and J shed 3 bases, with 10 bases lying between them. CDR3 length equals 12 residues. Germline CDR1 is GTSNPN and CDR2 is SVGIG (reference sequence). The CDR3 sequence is CAWNPGGYEQYF. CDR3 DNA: TGTGCCTGGAATCCCGGGGGCTACGAGCAGTACTTC.

CDR3 residues: CASSPGGETQYF. The CDR3 region has the DNA TGTGCCAGCTCACCAGGCGGAGAGACCCAGTACTTC. The V call is TRBV18, the J call TRBJ2-5; D is unresolved. The germline V and J ends were trimmed by 2 bases and 4 bases, with 5 bases remaining between them. The CDR3 has 12 residues. Per the germline V gene, CDR1 is KGHSH and CDR2 is LQKENI.

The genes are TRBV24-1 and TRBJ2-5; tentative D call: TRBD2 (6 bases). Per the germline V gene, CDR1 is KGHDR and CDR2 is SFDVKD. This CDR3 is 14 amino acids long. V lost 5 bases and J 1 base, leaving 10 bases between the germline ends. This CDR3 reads CATSGAGTQETQYF. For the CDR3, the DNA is TGTGCCACCAGTGGGGCGGGGACCCAAGAGACCCAGTACTTC.

The CDR3 bases are TGTGCCAGCAGCTTAGTACCATTGGGGAGCGGGGCTACCTACGAGCAGTACTTC. Its translation is CASSLVPLGSGATYEQYF. J is TRBJ2-7 and V is TRBV7-6, with 7 bases lining up with TRBD2. From germline, CDR1 is SGHVS and CDR2 FNYEAQ. J lost 2 bases, V lost 1 base, and 14 bases had no gene match. The CDR3 sequence is 18 residues long.

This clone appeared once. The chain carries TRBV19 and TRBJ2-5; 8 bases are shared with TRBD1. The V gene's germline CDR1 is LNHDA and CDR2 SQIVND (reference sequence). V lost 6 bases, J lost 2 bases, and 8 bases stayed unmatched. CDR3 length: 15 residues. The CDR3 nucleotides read TGTGCCAGTAGCTCAAAGAACAGGGGGCAAGAGACCCAGTACTTC. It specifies CASSSKNRGQETQYF.